This T cell receptor (beta chain) was sequenced during a study of T cell repertoires in cytomegalovirus infection. To note about this clonotype: Its antigen is unknown.

TCRdb analysed the reads with MiXCR anew, one entry per CDR3 protein. Of 300,000 or so distinct CDR3 sequences listed, roughly 25% are singletons. CDR3 length equals 12 residues. The V end was cut by 2 bases, the J end by 3 bases, with 5 bases between. Germline V gene lookup returns CDR1 MGHDK and CDR2 SYGVNS. The clonotype comes from a human donor in good health (CMV status not recorded). Some clones in this sample may be carry-over from other donors' samples. The sequencing here drew on cultured PBMCs, taken from culture after CMV antigen stimulation. The rearrangement links TRBV25-1 to TRBJ2-7; D is ambiguous. The CDR3 here is CASSEDGYEQYF. Written as DNA, the CDR3 is TGTGCCAGCAGTGAAGACGGCTACGAGCAGTACTTC.